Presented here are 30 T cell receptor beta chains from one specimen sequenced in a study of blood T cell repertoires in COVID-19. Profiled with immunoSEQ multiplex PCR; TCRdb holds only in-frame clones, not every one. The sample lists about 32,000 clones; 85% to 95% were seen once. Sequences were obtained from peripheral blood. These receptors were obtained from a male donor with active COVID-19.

The CDR3 DNA sequence: TGTGCCAGCAGCCTCTTTAGCGGGATGGTTGATACGCAGTATTTT. Protein: CASSLFSGMVDTQYF. The V and J genes are TRBV5-5 and TRBJ2-3; 8 bases are a match to TRBD2. V lost 4 bases, J lost 6 bases, and 10 bases stayed unmatched. The CDR3 runs 15 residues. Germline V CDR1 and CDR2: SGHKS, YYEKEE (reference sequence).

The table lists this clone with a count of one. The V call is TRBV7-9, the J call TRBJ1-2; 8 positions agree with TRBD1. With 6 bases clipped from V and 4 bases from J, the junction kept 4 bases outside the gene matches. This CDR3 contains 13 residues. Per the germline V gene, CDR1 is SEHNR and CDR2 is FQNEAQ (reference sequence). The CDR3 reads CASRQQGVYGYTF. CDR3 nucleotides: TGTGCCAGCAGGCAACAGGGGGTCTATGGCTACACCTTC.

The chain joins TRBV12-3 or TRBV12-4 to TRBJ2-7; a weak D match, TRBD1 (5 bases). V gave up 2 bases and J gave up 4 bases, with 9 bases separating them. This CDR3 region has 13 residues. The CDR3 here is CASSLPPGYEQYF. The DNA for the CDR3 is TGTGCCAGCAGTTTACCCCCAGGGTACGAGCAGTACTTC.

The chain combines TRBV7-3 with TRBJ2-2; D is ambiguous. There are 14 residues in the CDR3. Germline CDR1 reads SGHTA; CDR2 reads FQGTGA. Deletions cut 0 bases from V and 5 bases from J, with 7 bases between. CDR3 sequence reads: CASSLTRGTGELFF. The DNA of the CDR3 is TGTGCCAGCAGCTTAACGCGCGGTACCGGGGAGCTGTTTTTT.

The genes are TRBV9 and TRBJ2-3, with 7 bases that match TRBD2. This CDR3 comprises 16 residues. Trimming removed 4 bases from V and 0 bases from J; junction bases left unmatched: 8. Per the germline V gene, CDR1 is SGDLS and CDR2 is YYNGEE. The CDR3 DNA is TGTGCCAGCAGCCTGGGGGGGGTATTTAGCACAGATACGCAGTATTTT. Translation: CASSLGGVFSTDTQYF.

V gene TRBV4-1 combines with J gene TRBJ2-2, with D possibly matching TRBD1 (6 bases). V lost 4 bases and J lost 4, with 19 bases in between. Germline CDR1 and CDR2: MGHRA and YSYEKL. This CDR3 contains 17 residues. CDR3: CASSLASSGAGTGELFF. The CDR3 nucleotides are TGCGCCAGCAGCCTAGCGTCGTCAGGGGCTGGCACCGGGGAGCTGTTTTTT.

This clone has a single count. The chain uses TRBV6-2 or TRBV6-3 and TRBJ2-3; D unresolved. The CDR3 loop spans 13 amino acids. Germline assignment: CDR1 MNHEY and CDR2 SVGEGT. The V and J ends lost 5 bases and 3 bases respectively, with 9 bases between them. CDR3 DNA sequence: TGTGCCAGCAGTACCCGTAGAACAGATACGCAGTATTTT. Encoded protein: CASSTRRTDTQYF.

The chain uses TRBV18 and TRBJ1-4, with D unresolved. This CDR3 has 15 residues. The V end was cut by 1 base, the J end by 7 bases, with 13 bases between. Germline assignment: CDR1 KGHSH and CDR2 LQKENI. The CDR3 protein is CASSPRPGVGEKLFF. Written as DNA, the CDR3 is TGTGCCAGCTCACCACGTCCCGGGGTTGGTGAAAAACTGTTTTTT.

CDR3 loop: CASNPSGGSYEQYF. In nucleotides, the CDR3 is TGCGCCAGCAACCCGTCGGGCGGGAGCTACGAGCAGTACTTC. The V gene is TRBV5-1, the J gene TRBJ2-7, with 7 bases fitting TRBD2. This CDR3 is built from 14 residues. Trimming cost V 6 bases and J 3 bases; bases outside gene matches: 9. CDR1 is SGHRS and CDR2 is YFSETQ in the germline V gene.

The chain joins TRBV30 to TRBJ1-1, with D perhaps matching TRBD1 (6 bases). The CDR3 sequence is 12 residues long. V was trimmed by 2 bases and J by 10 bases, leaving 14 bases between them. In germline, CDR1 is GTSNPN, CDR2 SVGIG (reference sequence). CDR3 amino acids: CAWSPRQAGAFF. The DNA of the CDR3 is TGTGCCTGGAGTCCCCGACAGGCAGGAGCTTTCTTT.

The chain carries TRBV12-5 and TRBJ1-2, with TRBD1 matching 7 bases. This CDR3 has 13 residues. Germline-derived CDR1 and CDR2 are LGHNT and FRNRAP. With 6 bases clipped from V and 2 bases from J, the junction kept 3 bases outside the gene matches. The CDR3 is CASGRGQNYGYTF. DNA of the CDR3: TGTGCTAGTGGCAGGGGACAGAACTATGGCTACACCTTC.

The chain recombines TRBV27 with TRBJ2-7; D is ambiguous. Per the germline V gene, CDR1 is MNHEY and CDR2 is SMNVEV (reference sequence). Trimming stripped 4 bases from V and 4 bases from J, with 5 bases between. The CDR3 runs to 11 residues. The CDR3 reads CASSSLYEQYF. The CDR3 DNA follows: TGTGCCAGCAGTTCCCTATACGAGCAGTACTTC.

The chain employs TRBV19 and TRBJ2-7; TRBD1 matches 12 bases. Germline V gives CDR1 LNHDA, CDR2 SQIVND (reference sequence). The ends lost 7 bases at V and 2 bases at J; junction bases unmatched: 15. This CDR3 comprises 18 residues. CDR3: CASTPKWDRGQETYEQYF. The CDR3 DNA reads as TGTGCCAGTACTCCCAAGTGGGACAGGGGGCAGGAAACCTACGAGCAGTACTTC.

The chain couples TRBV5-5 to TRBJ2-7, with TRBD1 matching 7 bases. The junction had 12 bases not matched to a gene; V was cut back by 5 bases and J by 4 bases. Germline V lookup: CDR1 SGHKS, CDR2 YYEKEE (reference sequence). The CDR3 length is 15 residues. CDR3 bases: TGTGCCAGCAGTGGACAGGTCACTAGGGGTTACGAGCAGTACTTC. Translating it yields CASSGQVTRGYEQYF.

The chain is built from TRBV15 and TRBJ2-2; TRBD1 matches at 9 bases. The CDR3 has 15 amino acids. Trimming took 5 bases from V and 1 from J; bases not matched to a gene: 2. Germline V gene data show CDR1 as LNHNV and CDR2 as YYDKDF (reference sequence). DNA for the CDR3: TGTGCCACCAGCTGGGGACAGGGGAACACCGGGGAGCTGTTTTTT. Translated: CATSWGQGNTGELFF. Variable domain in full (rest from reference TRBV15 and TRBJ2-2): DAMVIQNPRYQVTQFGKPVTLSCSQTLNHNVMYWYQQKSSQAPKLLFHYYDKDFNNEADTPDNFQSRRPNTSFCFLDIRSPGLGDTAMYLCATSWGQGNTGELFFGEGSRLTVL.

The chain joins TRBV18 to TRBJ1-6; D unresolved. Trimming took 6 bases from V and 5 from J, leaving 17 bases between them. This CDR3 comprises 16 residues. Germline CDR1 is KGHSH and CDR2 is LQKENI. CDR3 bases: TGTGCCAGCTCGCTGCGCCGGGTAGAGAATAATTCACCCCTCCACTTT. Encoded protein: CASSLRRVENNSPLHF.

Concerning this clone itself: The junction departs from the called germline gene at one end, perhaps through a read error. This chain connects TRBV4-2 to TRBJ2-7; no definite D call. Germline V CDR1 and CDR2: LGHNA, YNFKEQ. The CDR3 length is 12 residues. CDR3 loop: CAGSQVQNEQYF. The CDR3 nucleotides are TGTGCCGGCAGCCAAGTCCAGAACGAGCAGTACTTC.

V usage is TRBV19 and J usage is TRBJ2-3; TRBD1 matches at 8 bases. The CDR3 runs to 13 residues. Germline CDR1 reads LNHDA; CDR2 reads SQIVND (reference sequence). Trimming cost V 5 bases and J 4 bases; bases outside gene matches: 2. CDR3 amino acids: CASSQGAADTQYF. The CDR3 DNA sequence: TGTGCCAGTAGTCAGGGGGCGGCAGATACGCAGTATTTT. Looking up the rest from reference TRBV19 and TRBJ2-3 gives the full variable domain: DGGITQSPKYLFRKEGQNVTLSCEQNLNHDAMYWYRQDPGQGLRLIYYSQIVNDFQKGDIAEGYSVSREKKESFPLTVTSAQKNPTAFYLCASSQGAADTQYFGPGTRLTVL.

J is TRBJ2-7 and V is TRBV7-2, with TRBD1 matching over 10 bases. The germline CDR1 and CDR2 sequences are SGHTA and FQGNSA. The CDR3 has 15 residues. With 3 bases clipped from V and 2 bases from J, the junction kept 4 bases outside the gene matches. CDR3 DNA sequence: TGTGCCAGCAGCTTCGGGACAGGGGATACCTACGAGCAGTACTTC. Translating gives CASSFGTGDTYEQYF.

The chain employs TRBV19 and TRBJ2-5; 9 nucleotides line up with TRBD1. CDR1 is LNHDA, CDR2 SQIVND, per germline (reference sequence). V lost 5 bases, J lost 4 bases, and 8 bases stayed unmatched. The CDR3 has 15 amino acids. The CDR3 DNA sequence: TGTGCCAGTAGTGGACAGGGGAGCGGTGTAGAGACCCAGTACTTC. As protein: CASSGQGSGVETQYF.

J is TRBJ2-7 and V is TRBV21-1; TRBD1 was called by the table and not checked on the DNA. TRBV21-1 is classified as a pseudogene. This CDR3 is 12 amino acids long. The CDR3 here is CASGTERYEQYF. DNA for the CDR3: TGTGCCAGCGGGACAGAAAGATACGAGCAGTACTTC.

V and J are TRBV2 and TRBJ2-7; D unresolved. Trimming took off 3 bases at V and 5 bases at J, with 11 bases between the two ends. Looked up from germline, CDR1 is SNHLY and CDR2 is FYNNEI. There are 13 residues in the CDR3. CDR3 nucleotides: TGTGCCAGCAGTGAGGGCTTTTGGGACGAGCAGTACTTC. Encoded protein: CASSEGFWDEQYF.

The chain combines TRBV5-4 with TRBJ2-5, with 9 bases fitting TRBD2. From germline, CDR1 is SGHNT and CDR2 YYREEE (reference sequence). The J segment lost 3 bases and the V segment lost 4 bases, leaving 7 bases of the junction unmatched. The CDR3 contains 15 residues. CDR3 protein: CASSPPLAGKETQYF. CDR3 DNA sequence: TGTGCCAGCAGCCCCCCCCTAGCGGGGAAAGAGACCCAGTACTTC.

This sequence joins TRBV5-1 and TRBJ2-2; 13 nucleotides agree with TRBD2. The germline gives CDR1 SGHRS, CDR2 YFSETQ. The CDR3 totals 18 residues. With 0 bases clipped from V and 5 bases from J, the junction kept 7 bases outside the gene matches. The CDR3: CASSLAQTSGGATGELFF. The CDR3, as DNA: TGCGCCAGCAGCTTGGCCCAAACTAGCGGGGGGGCGACCGGGGAGCTGTTTTTT.

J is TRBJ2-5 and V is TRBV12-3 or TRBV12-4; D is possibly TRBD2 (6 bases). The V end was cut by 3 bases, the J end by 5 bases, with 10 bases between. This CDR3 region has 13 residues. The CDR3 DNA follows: TGTGCCAGCAGTTTTGGGGGGACGGAGACCCAGTACTTC. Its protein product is CASSFGGTETQYF.

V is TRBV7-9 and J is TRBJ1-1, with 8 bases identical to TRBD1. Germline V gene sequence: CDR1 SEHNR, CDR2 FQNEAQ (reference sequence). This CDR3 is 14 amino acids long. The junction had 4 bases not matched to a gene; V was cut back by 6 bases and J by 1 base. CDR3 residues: CASRRTGRNTEAFF. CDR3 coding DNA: TGTGCCAGCAGACGGACAGGGAGGAACACTGAAGCTTTCTTT.

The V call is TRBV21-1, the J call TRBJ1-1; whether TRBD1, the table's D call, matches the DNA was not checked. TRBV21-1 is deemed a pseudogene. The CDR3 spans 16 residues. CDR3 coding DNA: TGTGCCAGCAGCAAAACTCCTTTTCAGGGAAAAACTGAAGCTTTCTTT. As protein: CASSKTPFQGKTEAFF.

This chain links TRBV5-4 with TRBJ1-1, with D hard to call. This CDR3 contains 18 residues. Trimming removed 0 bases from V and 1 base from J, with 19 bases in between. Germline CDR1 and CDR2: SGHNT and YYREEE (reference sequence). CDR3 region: CASSLGGIKSGRNTEAFF. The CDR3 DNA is TGTGCCAGCAGCTTGGGAGGGATCAAGAGCGGGCGGAACACTGAAGCTTTCTTT.

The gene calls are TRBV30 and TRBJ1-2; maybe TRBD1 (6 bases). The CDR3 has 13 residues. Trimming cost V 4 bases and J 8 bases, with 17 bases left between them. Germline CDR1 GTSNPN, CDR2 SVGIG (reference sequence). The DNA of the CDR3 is TGTGCCTGGATGAGTCAGGGGTTGAGAGGCTACACCTTC. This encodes CAWMSQGLRGYTF.

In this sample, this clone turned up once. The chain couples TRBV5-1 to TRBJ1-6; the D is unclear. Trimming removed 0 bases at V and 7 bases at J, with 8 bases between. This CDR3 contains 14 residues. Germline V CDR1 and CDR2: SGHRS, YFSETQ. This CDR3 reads CASSLAGWNSPLHF. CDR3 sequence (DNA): TGCGCCAGCAGCTTGGCCGGGTGGAATTCACCCCTCCACTTT. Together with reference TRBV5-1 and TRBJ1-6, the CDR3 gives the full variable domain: KAGVTQTPRYLIKTRGQQVTLSCSPISGHRSVSWYQQTPGQGLQFLFEYFSETQRNKGNFPGRFSGRQFSNSRSEMNVSTLELGDSALYLCASSLAGWNSPLHFGNGTRLTVT.